There are a few counts of the clone carrying this T cell receptor beta chain. The antigen remains undetermined. The junction and the germline gene differ at one end; a read error may be behind it. Unique molecular identifiers featured in each of the TCR beta cDNA libraries. TCRdb reprocessed the PCR reads with MiXCR, giving one entry per CDR3 protein. This table has 750,000 to 950,000 distinct CDR3 sequences, approximately 50% appearing once. This sample is part of a study of post-analysis software for immune sequencing data. Whole-study findings and limits: Elevated frequency relative to controls characterized several TRBV segments in patients, TRBV5-6, TRBV5-1 and TRBV20-1 among them.

CDR1 is LGHDT and CDR2 is YNNKEL in the germline V gene (reference sequence). This CDR3 spans 14 amino acids. The sequence derives from a girl between 10 and 17 years old with multiple sclerosis. The sequenced material came from blood. This chain links TRBV3-1 with TRBJ2-7, with a possible D match to TRBD1 (5 bases). The CDR3 spells CASSQDPGNYERYF. For the CDR3, the DNA is TGTGCCAGCAGCCAAGATCCAGGGAACTACGAGCGGTACTTC.